This TCR beta chain was captured in a study of neurological immune-mediated disorders. Study findings and constraints: The phylogenetic placement of 18 of 34 multiple sclerosis patients' repertoires in one related-CDR3 cluster constitutes a possible signature.

The cDNA was synthesized by means of template-switch 5'RACE, which was carried out with 10-nucleotide random UMIs. TCRdb re-analysed the 5' RACE reads in MiXCR, keeping a single row per CDR3 protein. Found here are more than 60,000 distinct CDR3 sequences, 3% to 4% of them singletons; the top ten hold 2.2%. This clonotype showed up just a few times. Antigen: not known. The unsorted libraries were produced from 2 million PBMCs held at -80 C. Source material: PBMCs. The TCR was taken from a woman between 45 and 65 years old with multiple sclerosis.

The CDR3 DNA reads TGTGCCAGCAGCCATTATAGGGATACGCAGTATTTT. Translation: CASSHYRDTQYF. This chain joins TRBV3-1 and TRBJ2-3; no clear D gene. The CDR3 length is 12 residues. Trimming stripped 3 bases from V and 6 bases from J, with 7 bases between. Germline CDR1 LGHDT, CDR2 YNNKEL (reference sequence).